The count of the clone carrying this TCR beta chain is one. In the source study's methods: Quantification of nucleated cells was approximated via reference gene primer amplification. Generated by immunoSEQ multiplex PCR, the TCRdb table keeps only in-frame clones and is missing some. V and J calls and clone size are those listed in that table; D and trimming were worked out from the DNA. The sample lists roughly 300,000 clones, about 90% occurring once. There are 11 residues in the CDR3. Looked up from germline, CDR1 is DFQATT and CDR2 is SNEGSKA (reference sequence). V lost 1 base and J lost 10, with 11 bases in between. This record belongs to a study of blood T cell repertoires in COVID-19. Study-wide background: Samples of COVID-19 (acute and convalescent) were obtained from the United States, Italy and Spain. PBMCs, B-cell-depleted T cells, or T cells were the source of the cDNA or gDNA that made up the material.

V and J are TRBV20-1 and TRBJ2-7, with D possibly matching TRBD2 (5 bases). The TCR sequence derives from a woman aged 40 to 49 who had recovered from COVID-19. Sequenced sample: peripheral blood. The CDR3 spells CSARVGEGQYF. As DNA, the CDR3 is TGCAGTGCTAGAGTGGGTGAGGGACAGTACTTC.